Listed below are T cell receptor beta chains from one sample, sequenced in a study of OX40 agonist ivuxolimab in advanced cancers. Measured with immunoSEQ multiplex PCR; TCRdb has only the in-frame clones, and not every one. The sample includes roughly 64,000 clones, about 81% of them seen just once. Sequenced here: CD4+ or CD8+ T cells sorted from blood, sampled in a trial of the OX40 agonist ivuxolimab. Receptors were obtained from an adult with an advanced solid tumor such as melanoma, head and neck, liver or kidney cancer. Both conserved end residues are part of each CDR3. The order of the fields is V gene, clone size, J gene, CDR3 protein. Part of the rows lack a size; the others show once, few, many or a class for expanded clones.

TRBV30	.	TRBJ1-3	CAWGTGDSGNTIYF
TRBV28	.	TRBJ1-2	CASSLSGSYYGYTF
TRBV19	.	TRBJ2-2	CASSLGRAFTGELFF
TRBV7-8	.	TRBJ1-3	CASSLVAPTISGNTIYF
TRBV6-6	.	TRBJ1-2	CASSYSETGANYGYTF
TRBV5-5	.	TRBJ1-5	CASSPMMGGYNQPQHF
TRBV5-5	.	TRBJ2-7	CASSLPDHYEQYF
TRBV30	few	TRBJ1-1	CAWIGGGYTEAFF
TRBV18	.	TRBJ1-4	CASSERTTNEKLFF
TRBV2	.	TRBJ1-1	CASSGATTGAEAFF
TRBV5-4	.	TRBJ2-3	CASSSTPLLTDTQYF
TRBV30	few	TRBJ1-5	CAWSSGYNQPQHF
TRBV7-3	.	TRBJ2-5	CASSPGPGSQETQYF
TRBV5-5	once	TRBJ1-1	CASSPGVDGSEAFF
TRBV2	once	TRBJ2-5	CASILQETQYF
TRBV29-1	few	TRBJ1-1	CSAPGGVNTEAFF
TRBV28	.	TRBJ1-5	CASSLIFGAGGDWSNQPQHF
TRBV5-4	.	TRBJ1-3	CASSLEPRDTIYF
TRBV19	.	TRBJ2-3	CASSIGTGSAPDTQYF
TRBV10-3	.	TRBJ2-2	CAISSGQSAGELFF
TRBV30	.	TRBJ2-1	CAWNFPRQFF
TRBV28	.	TRBJ1-1	CACSDGATKAFF
TRBV11-1	.	TRBJ2-5	CASSGRVAGDETQYF
TRBV4-1	.	TRBJ2-5	CASSQDPGRLRETQYF
TRBV19	few	TRBJ2-7	CASSFRLGDEQYF
TRBV2	.	TRBJ1-6	CASSEMGSSPLHF